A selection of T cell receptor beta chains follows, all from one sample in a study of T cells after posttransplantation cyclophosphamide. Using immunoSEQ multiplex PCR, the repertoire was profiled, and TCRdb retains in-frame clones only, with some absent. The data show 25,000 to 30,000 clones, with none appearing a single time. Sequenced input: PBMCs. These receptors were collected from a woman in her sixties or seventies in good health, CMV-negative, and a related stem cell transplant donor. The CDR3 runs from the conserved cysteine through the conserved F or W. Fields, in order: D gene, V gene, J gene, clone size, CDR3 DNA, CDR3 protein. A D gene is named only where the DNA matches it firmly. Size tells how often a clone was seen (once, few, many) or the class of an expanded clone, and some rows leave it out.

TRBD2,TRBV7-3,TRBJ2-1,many,TGTGCCAGCAGCTTAACGGCTAGCGGGGTTGACAATGAGCAGTTCTTC,CASSLTASGVDNEQFF
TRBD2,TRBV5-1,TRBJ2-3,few,TGCGCCAGCAGCTTCGCCAGCGGGGGGTCAGATACGCAGTATTTT,CASSFASGGSDTQYF
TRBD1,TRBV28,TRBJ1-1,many,TGTGCCAGCAGTAAGACAGGGTGGAGTGGCACTGAAGCTTTCTTT,CASSKTGWSGTEAFF
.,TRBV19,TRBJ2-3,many,TGTGCCAGTAGTATGCGTCCTGGCACAGATACGCAGTATTTT,CASSMRPGTDTQYF
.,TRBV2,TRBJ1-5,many,TGTGCCAGCATGTCTTCGGGTGTGATAGGCAATCAGCCCCAGCATTTT,CASMSSGVIGNQPQHF
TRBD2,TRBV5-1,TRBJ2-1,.,TGCGCCAGCAGCGAACTAGCGGGGGGGCTTAATGAGCAGTTCTTC,CASSELAGGLNEQFF
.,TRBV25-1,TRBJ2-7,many,TGTGCCAGCAGTGCGGGACTCGACGAGCAGTACTTC,CASSAGLDEQYF
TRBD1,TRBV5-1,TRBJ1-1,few,TGCGCCAGCAGCTCACAACTCACCGGGACAGGGGTGGGGAACACTGAAGCTTTCTTT,CASSSQLTGTGVGNTEAFF
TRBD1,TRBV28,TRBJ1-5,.,TGTGCCAGCAGTTCCGGGACAGGGGGCACTCAGCCCCAGCATTTT,CASSSGTGGTQPQHF
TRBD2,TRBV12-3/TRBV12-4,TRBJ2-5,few,TGTGCCAGCAGCCCGGGGACTAGCGGGATTAAAGAGACCCAGTACTTC,CASSPGTSGIKETQYF
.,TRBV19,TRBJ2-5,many,TGTGCCAGTAGTGACGGTCAGGGGACCCAGTACTTC,CASSDGQGTQYF
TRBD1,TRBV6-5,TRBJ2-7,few,TGTGCCAGCAGTCCTCGGGGACAGGGGGCCTACGAGCAGTACTTC,CASSPRGQGAYEQYF
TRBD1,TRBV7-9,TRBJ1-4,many,TGTGCCAGCAGTACCTTTCTTGCACAGGGGCCTGAAAAACTGTTTTTT,CASSTFLAQGPEKLFF
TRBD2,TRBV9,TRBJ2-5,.,TGTGCCAGCAGCGTAGGGACTAGCGGGGCCCAAGAGACCCAGTACTTC,CASSVGTSGAQETQYF
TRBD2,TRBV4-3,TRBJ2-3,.,TGCGCCAGCAGCCGCCAAAAAGCGACTAGCGGAGGCACAGATACGCAGTATTTT,CASSRQKATSGGTDTQYF
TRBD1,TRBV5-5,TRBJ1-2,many,TGTGCCAGCAGCACCTTAGACAGGGATGGCTACACCTTC,CASSTLDRDGYTF
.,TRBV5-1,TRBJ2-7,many,TGCGCCAGCAGCTTGCAGGAAGCTCCCTACGAGCAGTACTTC,CASSLQEAPYEQYF
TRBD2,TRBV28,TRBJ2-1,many,TGTGCCAGCAGTCAGGGGACTAGCTCCTACAATGAGCAGTTCTTC,CASSQGTSSYNEQFF
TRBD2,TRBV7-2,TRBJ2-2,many,TGTGCCAGCAGCCCAAGTCCGCTAGCGGGGGGGGTTAACACCGGGGAGCTGTTTTTT,CASSPSPLAGGVNTGELFF
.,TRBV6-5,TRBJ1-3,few,TGTGCCAGCAGCCAGGGGAGCCTTGGAAACACCATATATTTT,CASSQGSLGNTIYF
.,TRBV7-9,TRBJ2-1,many,TGTGCCAGCAGCGTGACAGTACGCTCCTACAATGAGCAGTTCTTC,CASSVTVRSYNEQFF
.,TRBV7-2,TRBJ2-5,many,TGTGCCAGCAGCCCAGGGTCCAGTAGTACCCAGTACTTC,CASSPGSSSTQYF
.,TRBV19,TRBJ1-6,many,TGTGCCAGTAGTACCTTAAATTCACCCCTCCACTTT,CASSTLNSPLHF
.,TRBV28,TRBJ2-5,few,TGTGCCAGCAGTCCACAGGGCCGGGAGACCCAGTACTTC,CASSPQGRETQYF
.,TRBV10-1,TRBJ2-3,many,TGCGCCAGCAGTGACAGGGGAGTGGACACAGATACGCAGTATTTT,CASSDRGVDTDTQYF